This T cell receptor beta chain was profiled in a study of OX40 agonist ivuxolimab in advanced cancers. Study at large: Patients were infused with ivuxolimab every 2 weeks at 0.01 to 10 mg/kg.

With baseline, cycle 4 day 1, and cycle 7 day 1 as timepoints, blood was sampled. From germline, CDR1 is SGHDN and CDR2 FVKESK. V was cut by 5 bases and J by 2 bases, with 12 bases left in between. The CDR3 is made up of 14 amino acids. Sequenced by immunoSEQ multiplex PCR; TCRdb stores in-frame clones only, minus some. The sample holds tens of thousands of clones, roughly 88% seen once. The chain is built from TRBV14 and TRBJ2-5; no clear D gene. This TCR was recovered from an adult with an advanced solid tumor such as melanoma, head and neck, liver or kidney cancer. This material consisted of CD4+ or CD8+ T cells sorted from blood, taken in a trial of the OX40 agonist ivuxolimab. CDR3 region: CASSLPDVQETQYF. CDR3 in DNA: TGTGCCAGCAGCTTACCCGATGTACAAGAGACCCAGTACTTC.